The 10 T cell receptor beta chains below all came from one sample that was sequenced in a study of cytomegalovirus exposure and HLA in healthy donors. Clones were read by immunoSEQ multiplex PCR, and TCRdb kept only the in-frame ones, dropping some. This table holds about 200,000 clones, approximately 80% found once. The sample taken for sequencing was PBMCs. The receptors were sampled from a woman in her 30s in good health and CMV-seropositive.

This chain links TRBV9 with TRBJ2-2; TRBD2 agrees at 14 bases. V gave up 3 bases and J gave up 3 bases; unmatched junction bases: 4. Per the germline V gene, CDR1 is SGDLS and CDR2 is YYNGEE. CDR3 length: 17 residues. The CDR3 coding sequence is TGTGCCAGCAGCGCCGGACTAGCGGGAGGACACACCGGGGAGCTGTTTTTT. Protein: CASSAGLAGGHTGELFF.

The chain recombines TRBV6-6 with TRBJ1-2; no reliable D call. There are 15 residues in the CDR3. Between the trimmed V and J ends, which lost 6 bases and 4 bases, there was a span of 18 bases. Germline CDR1 MNHNY, CDR2 SVGAGI (reference sequence). The CDR3 loop is CASSQPTTSAYGYTF. CDR3 nucleotide sequence: TGTGCCAGCAGCCAACCCACCACAAGTGCCTATGGCTACACCTTC.

The J gene is TRBJ1-1, the V gene TRBV6-5, with D unclear. Trimming stripped 7 bases from V and 6 bases from J, with 21 bases between. Germline assignment: CDR1 MNHEY and CDR2 SVGAGI. The CDR3 length is 15 residues. The CDR3 loop is CASNNPLPGGAEAFF. As DNA, the CDR3 is TGTGCCAGCAACAACCCCCTCCCGGGAGGCGCTGAAGCTTTCTTT.

The V call is TRBV27, the J call TRBJ1-1; D unresolved. The germline V and J ends were trimmed by 4 bases and 2 bases, with 8 bases remaining between them. CDR3 length: 13 residues. Germline loops: CDR1 MNHEY, CDR2 SMNVEV (reference sequence). The CDR3 DNA follows: TGTGCCAGCAGTTGGGCAGACAACACTGAAGCTTTCTTT. Translation: CASSWADNTEAFF.

The rearrangement joins TRBV27 to TRBJ1-5; a possible D gene is TRBD1 (6 bases). Trimming stripped 6 bases from V and 3 bases from J, with 18 bases between. Per germline, CDR1 MNHEY and CDR2 SMNVEV (reference sequence). This CDR3 is built from 16 residues. The CDR3 DNA is TGTGCCAGCAGCCCCGACAGGAGCCAGACCAATCAGCCCCAGCATTTT. Translating it yields CASSPDRSQTNQPQHF.

The genes are TRBV5-6 and TRBJ2-1; tentatively, D is TRBD2 (5 bases). The CDR3 length is 16 residues. Germline-derived CDR1 and CDR2 are SGHDT and YYEEEE. Trimming cost V 0 bases and J 6 bases, with 16 bases left between them. The CDR3 coding sequence is TGTGCCAGCAGCTTGGGCGGGCGTGTCATTATCAATGAGCAGTTCTTC. As protein: CASSLGGRVIINEQFF.

The chain carries TRBV28 and TRBJ1-2; no firm D call. In germline, CDR1 is MDHEN, CDR2 SYDVKM. The V end lost 5 bases, the J end lost 5 bases, and 9 bases lay between the germline ends. The CDR3 is made up of 12 amino acids. The CDR3 region has the DNA TGTGCCAGCAGTGCCCTAAATTATGGCTACACCTTC. This translates into CASSALNYGYTF.

This clone has a single count. The rearrangement joins TRBV13 to TRBJ2-1; 10 nucleotides line up with TRBD2. Germline CDR1 reads PRHDT; CDR2 reads FYEKMQ (reference sequence). This CDR3 contains 15 residues. With V trimmed by 5 bases and J by 8 bases, 9 bases remained unmatched. CDR3 nucleotide sequence: TGTGCCAGCAGCCCCAGGGTAGCGGGAGGTCATGAGCAGTTCTTC. Protein: CASSPRVAGGHEQFF.

The chain employs TRBV19 and TRBJ2-7; D might be TRBD1 (6 bases). The germline V gene encodes CDR1 LNHDA and CDR2 SQIVND (reference sequence). This CDR3 has 15 residues. The V gene lost 1 base and the J gene lost 1 base, with 11 bases spanning the gap. The DNA for the CDR3 is TGTGCCAGTAGTATAGGGACAGCCTCGTCCTACGAGCAGTACTTC. Translated: CASSIGTASSYEQYF.

V usage is TRBV28 and J usage is TRBJ1-5; 9 bases line up with TRBD1. The junction had 5 bases not matched to a gene; V was cut back by 10 bases and J by 7 bases. The CDR3 has 12 amino acids. Per the germline V gene, CDR1 is MDHEN and CDR2 is SYDVKM. For the CDR3, the DNA is TGTGCCACCAGGACAGGGGAGCAGCCCCAGCATTTT. Its translation: CATRTGEQPQHF.